This T cell receptor beta chain was documented in a study of shared clonotypes between healthy human individuals. Looking at the study overall: The cohort had a couple of women and three men, ages 18 to 49.

Recent acute infections and vaccinations were absent in the healthy HIV-negative adult donors. Some clones are missing from TCRdb's copy, which holds only in-frame ones; the method was immunoSEQ multiplex PCR. The sample consists of about 460,000 clones, around 77% of them appearing once. V shed 5 bases, J shed 8 bases, and the junction held 4 bases outside the gene matches. CDR3 size: 12 residues. CDR1 is SGHNT and CDR2 is YENEEA in the germline V gene. The source material was PBMCs. The receptor's source is a woman in her 40s in good health. Some clones in this sample may be carry-over from other donors' samples. The J gene is TRBJ1-2, the V gene TRBV11-3; TRBD1 matches at 8 bases. The CDR3 nucleotides are TGTGCCAGCAGCGGACAGGGAACCGGCTACACCTTC. Residues: CASSGQGTGYTF.